This passage covers 30 T cell receptor beta chains from one sample sequenced in a study of cytomegalovirus exposure and HLA in healthy donors. Primers included in the PCR were 60 Vbeta and 13 Jbeta primers. The assay was immunoSEQ multiplex PCR, and TCRdb's table has in-frame clones only and misses some. The sample has about 160,000 clones; roughly 71% are singletons. Source material: PBMCs. These receptors were collected from a woman in her 50s in good health and CMV-seropositive.

The V call is TRBV4-1, the J call TRBJ1-1; 10 bases map to TRBD1. The CDR3 is 15 residues long. Germline loops: CDR1 MGHRA, CDR2 YSYEKL. V lost 1 base and J lost 5; bases outside the gene matches: 4. The CDR3 DNA follows: TGCGCCAGCAGCCAAGGGGACAGGGGTCGAACTGAAGCTTTCTTT. This encodes CASSQGDRGRTEAFF.

Only one count was recorded for this clone. This chain uses TRBV10-1 with TRBJ2-3, with TRBD2 matching over 9 bases. Germline assignment: CDR1 WNHNN and CDR2 SYGVQD (reference sequence). The V segment lost 3 bases and the J segment 0 bases; nucleotides outside the gene matches: 4. The length of the CDR3 is 16 residues. The CDR3 reads CASSEGLAISTDTQYF. CDR3 DNA: TGCGCCAGCAGTGAAGGACTAGCGATAAGCACAGATACGCAGTATTTT.

J is TRBJ2-5 and V is TRBV5-1; 7 bases fit TRBD1. Germline V gives CDR1 SGHRS, CDR2 YFSETQ. This CDR3 is 15 amino acids long. The trim removed 2 bases at V and 1 base at J, leaving 5 bases unmatched. CDR3: CASSFPTGVQETQYF. The CDR3 coding sequence is TGCGCCAGCAGCTTCCCCACAGGGGTCCAAGAGACCCAGTACTTC.

This clone was detected once. J is TRBJ2-1 and V is TRBV7-9; TRBD2 matches at 16 bases. The CDR3 loop spans 19 amino acids. The V gene's germline CDR1 is SEHNR and CDR2 FQNEAQ (reference sequence). The trim removed 2 bases at V and 8 bases at J, leaving 12 bases unmatched. The CDR3 region has the DNA TGTGCCAGCAGCTTATACCCGGGACTAGCGGGGGGGCTCGGGGATGAGCAGTTCTTC. As protein: CASSLYPGLAGGLGDEQFF.

As concerns this clone: One junction end disagrees with the germline gene, perhaps due to a read error. This CDR3 reads CSSSRRDTEAFF. CDR3 sequence (DNA): TGTTCCAGCAGCAGGAGGGACACTGAAGCTTTCTTT. The chain uses TRBV7-9 and TRBJ1-1; D is undetermined. Germline lookup yields CDR1 SEHNR and CDR2 FQNEAQ (reference sequence). CDR3 length: 12 amino acids.

The CDR3 here is CASSPFSADTQYF. CDR3 bases: TGTGCCAGCAGTCCCTTCTCGGCAGATACGCAGTATTTT. The J gene is TRBJ2-3, the V gene TRBV6-6; D not resolved. Per the germline V gene, CDR1 is MNHNY and CDR2 is SVGAGI (reference sequence). Between the trimmed V and J ends, which lost 5 bases and 4 bases, there was a span of 10 bases. CDR3 length equals 13 residues.

The J gene is TRBJ2-1, the V gene TRBV30, with 10 bases aligning to TRBD2. Germline V gene sequence: CDR1 GTSNPN, CDR2 SVGIG (reference sequence). After removal of 2 bases from V and 9 bases from J, the junction contained 7 bases not matched to a gene. This CDR3 has 14 residues. The CDR3 nucleotides are TGTGCCTGGAGTAGTAGCGGGGGGCGCAGTGAGCAGTTCTTC. The encoded protein is CAWSSSGGRSEQFF.

The chain combines TRBV5-1 with TRBJ2-6; unclear D gene. Germline-derived CDR1 and CDR2 are SGHRS and YFSETQ. Trimming cost V 0 bases and J 4 bases, with 11 bases left between them. The CDR3 runs 16 residues. In DNA, the CDR3 is TGCGCCAGCAGCTTGGGTGAGGTCGTGGGGGCCAACGTCCTGACTTTC. Encoded protein: CASSLGEVVGANVLTF.

The chain combines TRBV27 with TRBJ1-1; maybe TRBD1 (6 bases). CDR1 and CDR2 from the germline V gene are MNHEY and SMNVEV (reference sequence). Trimming pared 1 base from V and 5 bases from J, leaving 14 bases between. The CDR3 loop spans 15 amino acids. CDR3: CASSLYLGALTEAFF. CDR3 nucleotides: TGTGCCAGCAGTTTATATCTGGGGGCGTTAACTGAAGCTTTCTTT.

J is TRBJ2-2 and V is TRBV7-3, with 8 bases identical to TRBD2. The germline CDR1 and CDR2 sequences are SGHTA and FQGTGA. This CDR3 comprises 15 residues. After removal of 5 bases from V and 5 bases from J, the junction contained 7 bases not matched to a gene. CDR3 DNA: TGTGCCAGCAGCCCCGGGGGGGCGCGGACCGGGGAGCTGTTTTTT. It is translated as CASSPGGARTGELFF.

The gene calls are TRBV19 and TRBJ1-1; unclear D gene. V shed 6 bases and J shed 1 base, with 9 bases lying between them. The germline CDR1 and CDR2 sequences are LNHDA and SQIVND (reference sequence). This CDR3 spans 13 amino acids. The CDR3 DNA reads TGTGCCAGTAGGGAGGTGACGAACACTGAAGCTTTCTTT. This gives the protein CASREVTNTEAFF.

Notes on this clone: Other DNA variants within this sample encode the same CDR3. The V call is TRBV18, the J call TRBJ1-1, with TRBD1 matching 7 bases. With V trimmed by 6 bases and J by 1 base, 2 bases remained unmatched. Looked up from germline, CDR1 is KGHSH and CDR2 is LQKENI. The CDR3 runs 13 residues. The CDR3 here is CASSRQGNTEAFF. The CDR3 DNA sequence: TGTGCCAGCTCCCGACAGGGGAACACTGAAGCTTTCTTT.

The chain couples TRBV6-1 to TRBJ2-3, with D perhaps TRBD2 (5 bases). Germline V gives CDR1 MNHNS, CDR2 SASEGT. V lost 6 bases and J lost 6, with 13 bases in between. The CDR3 length is 13 residues. The DNA for the CDR3 is TGTGCCAGCAGCCGCAACTCGGGGGATACGCAGTATTTT. It codes for CASSRNSGDTQYF.

This chain uses TRBV10-1 with TRBJ2-3, with D possibly matching TRBD1 (5 bases). The CDR3 is 13 residues long. Germline assignment: CDR1 WNHNN and CDR2 SYGVQD (reference sequence). V lost 8 bases, J lost 6 bases, and 15 bases lay in between. The chain's CDR3 is CASRQHVTDTQYF. CDR3 bases: TGCGCCAGCCGACAGCATGTAACGGATACGCAGTATTTT.

The V and J genes are TRBV7-6 and TRBJ2-5; TRBD1 matches at 7 bases. Trimming removed 7 bases from V and 2 bases from J; junction bases left unmatched: 4. Per the germline V gene, CDR1 is SGHVS and CDR2 is FNYEAQ. This CDR3 contains 13 residues. CDR3 DNA: TGTGCCAGCAACTTGGGACAGCAAGAGACCCAGTACTTC. The encoded protein is CASNLGQQETQYF.

The chain uses TRBV6-1 and TRBJ1-1, with a weak D call TRBD1 (5 bases). V was shortened by 6 bases and J by 1 base, with 9 bases between the two germline ends. The CDR3 is made up of 13 amino acids. CDR1 and CDR2 (germline): MNHNS, SASEGT. CDR3 in DNA: TGTGCCAGCAGAGCCCAGGGGAACACTGAAGCTTTCTTT. It is translated as CASRAQGNTEAFF.

This sequence joins TRBV9 and TRBJ2-3; D is unresolved. CDR1 is SGDLS, CDR2 YYNGEE, per germline. V was clipped by 4 bases and J by 0 bases, with 12 bases between them. This CDR3 is 15 amino acids long. CDR3 in DNA: TGTGCCAGCAGCCCCCGACTCCCTAGCACAGATACGCAGTATTTT. As protein: CASSPRLPSTDTQYF.

The genes are TRBV2 and TRBJ2-1; 10 nucleotides line up with TRBD1. Germline lookup yields CDR1 SNHLY and CDR2 FYNNEI. This CDR3 region has 15 residues. V shed 2 bases, J shed 4 bases, and the junction held 2 bases outside the gene matches. The CDR3 loop reads CASSEWDRGYNEQFF. In DNA form, the CDR3 reads TGTGCCAGCAGTGAATGGGACAGGGGTTACAATGAGCAGTTCTTC.

The chain is built from TRBV4-1 and TRBJ2-7, with 10 bases matching TRBD1. The CDR3 spans 17 residues. Germline assignment: CDR1 MGHRA and CDR2 YSYEKL. Trimming removed 0 bases from V and 0 bases from J; junction bases left unmatched: 5. CDR3 DNA sequence: TGCGCCAGCAGCCAAGATCGGGACAGGGGATCCTCCTACGAGCAGTACTTC. Protein product: CASSQDRDRGSSYEQYF.

In this sample, this clone turned up a few times. The chain couples TRBV4-2 to TRBJ2-2; D possibly corresponds to TRBD1 (6 bases). The CDR3 loop spans 15 amino acids. V dropped 4 bases and J dropped 4 bases, with 13 bases sitting between them. Germline values: CDR1 LGHNA, CDR2 YNFKEQ. CDR3: CASSPRQAGTGELFF. In nucleotides, the CDR3 is TGTGCCAGCAGCCCCCGACAGGCGGGCACCGGGGAGCTGTTTTTT.

CDR3 nucleotides: TGCGCCAGCAGCTTGTCTGGCAGCGGGGGACCAGATACGCAGTATTTT. Protein product: CASSLSGSGGPDTQYF. The gene calls are TRBV5-1 and TRBJ2-3, with 8 bases that match TRBD2. V lost 1 base, J lost 4 bases, and 8 bases stayed unmatched. In germline, CDR1 is SGHRS, CDR2 YFSETQ. The CDR3 sequence is 16 residues long.

The chain is built from TRBV11-1 and TRBJ1-2; no definite D call. Trimming removed 1 base from V and 3 bases from J, with 15 bases in between. CDR3 length: 16 residues. Germline V gene data show CDR1 as SGHAT and CDR2 as FQDESV (reference sequence). This CDR3 is CASSLDSKEPYYGYTF. The DNA for the CDR3 is TGTGCCAGCAGCTTAGACAGTAAAGAACCCTACTATGGCTACACCTTC.

On this clone: Relative to the germline gene, one junction end is altered; a read error may explain this. The gene calls are TRBV25-1 and TRBJ1-6; 8 bases map to TRBD1. This CDR3 is built from 15 residues. The V gene's germline CDR1 is MGHDK and CDR2 SYGVNS. CDR3: CASSDYRGNNSPPHF. The CDR3 DNA follows: TGTGCCAGCAGTGACTACAGGGGGAATAATTCACCCCCCCACTTT.

The chain employs TRBV6-1 and TRBJ2-2; 7 bases line up with TRBD1. The CDR3 totals 15 residues. V lost 4 bases to trimming and J lost 1 base; unmatched junction nucleotides: 3. Germline loops: CDR1 MNHNS, CDR2 SASEGT. For the CDR3, the DNA is TGTGCCAGCAGTGTTGGACAGGAGAACACCGGGGAGCTGTTTTTT. Translating it yields CASSVGQENTGELFF.

The CDR3 loop reads CASRTGVTEAFF. The CDR3 DNA reads as TGTGCCAGCCGCACAGGGGTAACTGAAGCTTTCTTT. V and J are TRBV18 and TRBJ1-1, with 7 bases matching TRBD1. The germline gives CDR1 KGHSH, CDR2 LQKENI. The CDR3 has 12 residues. V trimming: 8 bases; J trimming: 5 bases; junction bases outside the gene matches: 5.

The chain carries TRBV5-1 and TRBJ2-5, with a possible D match to TRBD2 (7 bases). Looked up from germline, CDR1 is SGHRS and CDR2 is YFSETQ. CDR3 length: 15 amino acids. V lost 0 bases to trimming and J lost 5 bases, with 14 bases between them. CDR3 DNA: TGCGCCAGCAGCTTGGAAGGGGGGGCGATCGAGACCCAGTACTTC. Amino acid sequence: CASSLEGGAIETQYF.

Only one count was recorded for this clone. The gene calls are TRBV5-6 and TRBJ2-5, with 9 bases lining up with TRBD1. The DNA end is a closer match to TRBJ2-7, so the J assignment may be wrong. The V gene's germline CDR1 is SGHDT and CDR2 YYEEEE. The CDR3 extends over 17 amino acids. Written as DNA, the CDR3 is TGTGCCAGCAGCAGCGTGCGCACCGGGACAGGGTCCCACGAGCAGTACTTC. It encodes CASSSVRTGTGSHEQYF.

In nucleotides, the CDR3 is TGCGCCAGCAGCGTGGGACAGGGTGATGAAAAACTGTTTTTT. This codes for CASSVGQGDEKLFF. The chain employs TRBV5-1 and TRBJ1-4; TRBD1 agrees at 9 bases. V dropped 4 bases and J dropped 6; count of bases not matched to a gene: 4. CDR1 SGHRS and CDR2 YFSETQ come from the germline V gene. The CDR3 loop spans 14 amino acids.

This clone was seen more than once but under ten times. The gene calls are TRBV19 and TRBJ1-2; D possibly corresponds to TRBD1 (5 bases). This CDR3 has 18 amino acids. Looked up from germline, CDR1 is LNHDA and CDR2 is SQIVND (reference sequence). Trimming took off 6 bases at V and 4 bases at J, with 27 bases between the two ends. The CDR3 spells CASSPLDSLLNPTYGYTF. For the CDR3, the DNA is TGTGCCAGTAGCCCACTCGACAGCTTACTTAACCCTACCTATGGCTACACCTTC.

The chain combines TRBV4-1 with TRBJ1-2; possibly TRBD1 for D (6 bases). The CDR3 totals 16 residues. Trimming left V 0 bases short and J 7 bases short, with 18 bases between. Looked up from germline, CDR1 is MGHRA and CDR2 is YSYEKL. CDR3 residues: CASSQERTALERGYTF. CDR3 nucleotide sequence: TGCGCCAGCAGCCAAGAGCGGACAGCCCTGGAGCGTGGCTACACCTTC.